This T cell receptor beta chain stems from a study of regulatory T cells in long-lasting Graves disease. Study-wide results and caveats: TRBV28, TRBJ1-2 and TRBJ2-5 emerged as the favored segments in persistent disease. Persistent Graves' patients showed a TCR diversity that was lower than that of newly diagnosed ones.

This clonotype was detected only a few times. No antigen is known for it. CDR3 length: 12 residues. The V gene lost 6 bases and the J gene lost 0 bases, with 5 bases spanning the gap. Germline V gene sequence: CDR1 DFQATT, CDR2 SNEGSKA (reference sequence). Time point defined: newly diagnosed GD, antithyroid drugs for less than 3 months. PBMC RNA served as the TCR library source. Combining iRepertoire HTBI primers with Arm-PCR of CDR3 regions, the authors built TCR beta libraries. TCRdb reanalysed the multiplex PCR reads using MiXCR and keeps one entry per CDR3 protein. In the table there are about 560,000 distinct CDR3 sequences, more than 15% of which are singletons. These same data were also listed under a study on T cells in Graves' hyperthyroidism and ophthalmopathy. That source reports: Stability of Graves' hyperthyroidism was defined as absent ophthalmopathy progression within 18 months. Diagnoses used clinical symptoms, serum thyroxine and TRAb, thyroid ultrasound and orbital computed tomography.

This receptor was taken from a man aged 18 to 35 with Graves disease. The input for sequencing was peripheral blood mononuclear cells (PBMCs), taken at new diagnosis, from a patient treated with antithyroid drugs. The J gene is TRBJ1-4, the V gene TRBV20-1, with D possibly being TRBD1 (5 bases). The CDR3 region has the DNA TGCAGTGCGGGGGCAACTAATGAAAAACTGTTTTTT. Translation gives CSAGATNEKLFF.